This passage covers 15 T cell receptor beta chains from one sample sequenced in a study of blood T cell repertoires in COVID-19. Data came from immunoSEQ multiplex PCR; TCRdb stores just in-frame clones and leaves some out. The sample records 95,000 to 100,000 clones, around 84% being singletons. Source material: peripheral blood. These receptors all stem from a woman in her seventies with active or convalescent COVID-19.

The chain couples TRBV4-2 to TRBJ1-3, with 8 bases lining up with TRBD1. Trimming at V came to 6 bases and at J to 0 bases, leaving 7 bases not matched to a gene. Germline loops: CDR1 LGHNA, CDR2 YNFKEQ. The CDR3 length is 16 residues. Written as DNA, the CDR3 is TGTGCCAGCAGGGATGACAGGGGCAGCTCTGGAAACACCATATATTTT. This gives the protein CASRDDRGSSGNTIYF.

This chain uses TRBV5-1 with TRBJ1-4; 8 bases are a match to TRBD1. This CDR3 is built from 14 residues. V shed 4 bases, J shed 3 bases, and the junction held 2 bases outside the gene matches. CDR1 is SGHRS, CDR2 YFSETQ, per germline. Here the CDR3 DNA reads TGCGCCAGCAGCGAGGGACAGGCTAATGAAAAACTGTTTTTT. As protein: CASSEGQANEKLFF.

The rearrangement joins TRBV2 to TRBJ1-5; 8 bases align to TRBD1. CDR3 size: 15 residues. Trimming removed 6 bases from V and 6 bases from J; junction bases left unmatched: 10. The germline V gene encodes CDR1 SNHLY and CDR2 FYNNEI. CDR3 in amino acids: CASRTGQGGGQPQHF. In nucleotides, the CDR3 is TGTGCCAGCAGGACCGGACAGGGAGGAGGTCAGCCCCAGCATTTT.

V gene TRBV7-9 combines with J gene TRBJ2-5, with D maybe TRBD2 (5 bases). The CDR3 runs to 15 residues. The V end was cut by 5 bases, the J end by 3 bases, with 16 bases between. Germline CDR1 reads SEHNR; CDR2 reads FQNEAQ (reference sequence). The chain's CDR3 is CASSPTRRAEETQYF. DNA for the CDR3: TGTGCCAGCAGCCCAACTAGAAGAGCGGAAGAGACCCAGTACTTC.

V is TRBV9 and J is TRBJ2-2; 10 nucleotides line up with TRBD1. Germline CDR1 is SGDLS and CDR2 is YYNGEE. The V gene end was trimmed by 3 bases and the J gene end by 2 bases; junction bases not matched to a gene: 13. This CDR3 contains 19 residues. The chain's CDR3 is CASSALDRDRGKNTGELFF. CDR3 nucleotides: TGTGCCAGCAGCGCCCTAGACCGGGACAGGGGCAAAAACACCGGGGAGCTGTTTTTT.

This chain's CDR3 is CASSLAQGQDYGYTF. In DNA form, the CDR3 reads TGTGCCAGCAGCTTAGCGCAGGGGCAGGACTATGGCTACACCTTC. J is TRBJ1-2 and V is TRBV7-2; maybe TRBD1 (6 bases). Trimming removed 0 bases at V and 3 bases at J, with 11 bases between. The CDR3 spans 15 residues. The germline V gene has CDR1 SGHTA and CDR2 FQGNSA.

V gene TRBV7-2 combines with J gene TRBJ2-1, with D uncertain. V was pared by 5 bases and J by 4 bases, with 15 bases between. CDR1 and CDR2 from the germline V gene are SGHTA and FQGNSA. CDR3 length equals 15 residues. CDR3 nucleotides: TGTGCCAGCAGCCCTGAGCCTTCTCAATACAATGAGCAGTTCTTC. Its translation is CASSPEPSQYNEQFF.

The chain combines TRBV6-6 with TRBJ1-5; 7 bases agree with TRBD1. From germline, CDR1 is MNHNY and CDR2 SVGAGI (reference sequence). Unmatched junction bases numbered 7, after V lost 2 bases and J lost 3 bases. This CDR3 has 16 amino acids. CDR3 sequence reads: CASSYGGTEINQPQHF. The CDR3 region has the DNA TGTGCCAGCAGTTACGGGGGGACAGAGATCAATCAGCCCCAGCATTTT.

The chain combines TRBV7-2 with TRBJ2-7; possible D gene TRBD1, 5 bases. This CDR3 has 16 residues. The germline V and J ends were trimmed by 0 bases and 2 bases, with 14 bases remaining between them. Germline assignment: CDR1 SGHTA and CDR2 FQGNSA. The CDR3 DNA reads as TGTGCCAGCAGCTTAGCTCAGGGCCCTGGGCCCTACGAGCAGTACTTC. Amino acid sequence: CASSLAQGPGPYEQYF.

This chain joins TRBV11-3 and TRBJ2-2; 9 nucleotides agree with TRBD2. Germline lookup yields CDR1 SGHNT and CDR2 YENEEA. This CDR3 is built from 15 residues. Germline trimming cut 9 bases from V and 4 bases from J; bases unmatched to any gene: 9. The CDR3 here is CASSSASGITGELFF. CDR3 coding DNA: TGTGCCAGTTCGTCGGCTAGCGGGATCACCGGGGAGCTGTTTTTT.

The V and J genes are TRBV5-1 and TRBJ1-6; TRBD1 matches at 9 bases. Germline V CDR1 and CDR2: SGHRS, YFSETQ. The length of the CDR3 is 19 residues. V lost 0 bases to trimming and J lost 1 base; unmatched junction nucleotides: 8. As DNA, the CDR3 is TGCGCCAGCAGCTTGGGAGGATACAGGGGGCGATCCTATAATTCACCCCTCCACTTT. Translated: CASSLGGYRGRSYNSPLHF.

The CDR3 nucleotides read TGTGCCAGCAGTTTAGTCGGCGGGGGGTACGAGCAGTACTTC. Translating it yields CASSLVGGGYEQYF. This chain links TRBV27 with TRBJ2-7, with TRBD2 identical over 8 bases. Germline V CDR1 and CDR2: MNHEY, SMNVEV (reference sequence). This CDR3 has 14 residues. The junction had 4 bases not matched to a gene; V was cut back by 2 bases and J by 4 bases.

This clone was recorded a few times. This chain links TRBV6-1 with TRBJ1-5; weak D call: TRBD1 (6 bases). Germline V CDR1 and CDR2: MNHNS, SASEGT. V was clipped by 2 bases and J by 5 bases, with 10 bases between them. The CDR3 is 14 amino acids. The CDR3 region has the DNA TGTGCCAGCAGTGAAATCCAGGGGTATCAGCCCCAGCATTTT. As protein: CASSEIQGYQPQHF.

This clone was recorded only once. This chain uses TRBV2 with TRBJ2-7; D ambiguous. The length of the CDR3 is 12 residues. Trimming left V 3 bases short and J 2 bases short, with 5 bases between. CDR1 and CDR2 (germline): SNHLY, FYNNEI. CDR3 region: CASSDSAYEQYF. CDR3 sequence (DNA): TGTGCCAGCAGTGATTCAGCCTACGAGCAGTACTTC.

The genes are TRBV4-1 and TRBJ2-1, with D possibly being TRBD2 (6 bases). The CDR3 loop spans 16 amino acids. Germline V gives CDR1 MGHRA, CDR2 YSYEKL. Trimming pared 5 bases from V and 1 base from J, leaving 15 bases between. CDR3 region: CASSASTGTSYNEQFF. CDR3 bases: TGCGCCAGCAGCGCAAGCACGGGGACTTCCTACAATGAGCAGTTCTTC.